This T cell receptor beta chain was sequenced during a study of cytomegalovirus exposure and HLA in healthy donors. CDR1 and CDR2 from the germline V gene are MNHEY and SVGAGI. Losses at the gene ends were 10 bases for V and 6 bases for J; bases not matched to a gene: 8. The CDR3 length is 12 residues. Study-wide findings and caveats: The dataset shows that most TCR sequences were rare, while some public TCRs occurred in many donors.

Measured with immunoSEQ multiplex PCR; TCRdb has only the in-frame clones, and not every one. The sample lists fewer than 150,000 clones; just under 85% were seen once. This clone was found a few times. The antigen remains undetermined. The receptor was isolated from a man aged 25 to 45 in good health and CMV-seropositive. The rearrangement links TRBV6-5 to TRBJ2-7, with 8 bases that match TRBD2. Sequencing input: PBMCs. The CDR3 coding sequence is TGTGCCACCCTAGCGGGTGCGGCCGAGCAGTACTTC. As protein: CATLAGAAEQYF.